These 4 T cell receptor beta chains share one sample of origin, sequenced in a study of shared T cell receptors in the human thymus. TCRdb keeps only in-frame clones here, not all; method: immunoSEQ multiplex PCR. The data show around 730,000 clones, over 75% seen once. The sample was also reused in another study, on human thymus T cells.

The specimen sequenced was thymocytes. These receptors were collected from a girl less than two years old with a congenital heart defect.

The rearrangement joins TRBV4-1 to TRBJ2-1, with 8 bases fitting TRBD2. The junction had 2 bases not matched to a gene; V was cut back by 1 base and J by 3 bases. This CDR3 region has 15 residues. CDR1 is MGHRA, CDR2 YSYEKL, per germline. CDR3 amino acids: CASSQGSGGYNEQFF. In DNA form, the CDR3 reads TGCGCCAGCAGCCAAGGCAGCGGGGGCTACAATGAGCAGTTCTTC.

In nucleotides, the CDR3 is TGCGCCAGCAGCTTGTTAGTATTGGGGGGGGGAAGCAATCAGCCCCAGCATTTT. It specifies CASSLLVLGGGSNQPQHF. The chain uses TRBV5-1 and TRBJ1-5, with a tentative D call TRBD1 (5 bases). With 1 base removed from V and 1 base from J, the gap between germline ends came to 18 bases. The germline CDR1 and CDR2 sequences are SGHRS and YFSETQ. The CDR3 contains 18 residues.

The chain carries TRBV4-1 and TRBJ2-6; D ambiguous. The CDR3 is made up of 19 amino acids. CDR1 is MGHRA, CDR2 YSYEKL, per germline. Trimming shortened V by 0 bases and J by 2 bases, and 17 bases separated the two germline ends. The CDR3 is CASSQDRVLSTPGANVLTF. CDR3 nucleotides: TGCGCCAGCAGCCAAGATAGAGTTCTCTCCACCCCTGGGGCCAACGTCCTGACTTTC.

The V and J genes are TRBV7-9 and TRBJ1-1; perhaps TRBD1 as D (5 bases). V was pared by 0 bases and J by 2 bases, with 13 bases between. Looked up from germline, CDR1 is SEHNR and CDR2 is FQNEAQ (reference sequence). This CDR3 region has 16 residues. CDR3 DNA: TGTGCCAGCAGCTTAGCCCCTAGACAGCGTAACACTGAAGCTTTCTTT. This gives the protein CASSLAPRQRNTEAFF.